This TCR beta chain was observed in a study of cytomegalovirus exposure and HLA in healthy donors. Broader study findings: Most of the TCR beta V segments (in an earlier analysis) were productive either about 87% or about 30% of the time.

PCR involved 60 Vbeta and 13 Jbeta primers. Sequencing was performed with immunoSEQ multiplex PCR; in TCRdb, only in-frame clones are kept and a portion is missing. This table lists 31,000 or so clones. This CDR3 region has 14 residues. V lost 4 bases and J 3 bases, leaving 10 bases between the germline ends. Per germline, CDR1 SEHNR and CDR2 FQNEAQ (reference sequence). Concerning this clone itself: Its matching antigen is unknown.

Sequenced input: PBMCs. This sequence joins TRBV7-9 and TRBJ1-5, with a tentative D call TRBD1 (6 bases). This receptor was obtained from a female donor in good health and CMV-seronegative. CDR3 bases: TGTGCCAGCAGCTCCCGGGACAACAATCAGCCCCAGCATTTT. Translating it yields CASSSRDNNQPQHF. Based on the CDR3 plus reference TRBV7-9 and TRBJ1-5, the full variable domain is DTGVSQNPRHKITKRGQNVTFRCDPISEHNRLYWYRQTLGQGPEFLTYFQNEAQLEKSRLLSDRFSAERPKGSFSTLEIQRTEQGDSAMYLCASSSRDNNQPQHFGDGTRLSIL.